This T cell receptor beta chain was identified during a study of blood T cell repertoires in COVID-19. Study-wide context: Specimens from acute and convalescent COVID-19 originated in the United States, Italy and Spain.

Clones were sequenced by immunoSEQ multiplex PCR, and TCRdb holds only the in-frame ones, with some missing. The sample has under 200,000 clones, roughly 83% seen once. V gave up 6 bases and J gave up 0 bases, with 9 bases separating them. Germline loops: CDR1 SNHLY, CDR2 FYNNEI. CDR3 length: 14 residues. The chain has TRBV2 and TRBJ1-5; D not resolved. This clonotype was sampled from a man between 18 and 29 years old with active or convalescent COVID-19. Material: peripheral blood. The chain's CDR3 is CASSAGSSNQPQHF. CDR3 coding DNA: TGTGCCAGCAGCGCCGGGAGTAGCAATCAGCCCCAGCATTTT.